The 19 T cell receptor beta chains below come from one sample, sequenced in a study of blood T cell repertoires in COVID-19. Assay: immunoSEQ multiplex PCR; the TCRdb copy retains only in-frame clones and omits some. The repertoire holds around 100,000 clones, 75% to 95% seen once, with approximately 5.1% in the top ten. Sequencing was performed on peripheral blood. The source of these receptors is a middle-aged man with acute or convalescent COVID-19.

The gene calls are TRBV24-1 and TRBJ2-2, with D possibly being TRBD1 (6 bases). V was shortened by 2 bases and J by 1 base, with 10 bases between the two germline ends. CDR1 is KGHDR and CDR2 is SFDVKD in the germline V gene. This CDR3 region has 16 residues. The CDR3 protein is CATSDSLTGNTGELFF. The CDR3 DNA reads TGTGCCACCAGTGATTCGCTGACAGGGAACACCGGGGAGCTGTTTTTT.

This clone was seen just once. In DNA, the CDR3 is TGTGCCAGCAGCTTGGACAGGATGCAGTTCTTC. Protein sequence: CASSLDRMQFF. The V gene is TRBV5-6, the J gene TRBJ2-1, with D maybe TRBD1 (5 bases). The germline V and J ends were trimmed by 0 bases and 12 bases, with 7 bases remaining between them. This CDR3 is 11 amino acids long. Germline V gene data show CDR1 as SGHDT and CDR2 as YYEEEE.

This chain joins TRBV9 and TRBJ2-1; 10 bases fit TRBD2. CDR3 length: 18 amino acids. The germline V gene has CDR1 SGDLS and CDR2 YYNGEE. V trimming: 4 bases; J trimming: 4 bases; junction bases outside the gene matches: 14. This chain's CDR3 is CASSSRPSGRGLYNEQFF. CDR3 nucleotides: TGTGCCAGCAGCTCCCGCCCCAGCGGGAGGGGATTATACAATGAGCAGTTCTTC.

The V call is TRBV11-2, the J call TRBJ1-1, with a tentative D call TRBD1 (6 bases). This CDR3 has 15 residues. The germline V gene has CDR1 SGHAT and CDR2 FQNNGV. V lost 1 base, J lost 6 bases, and 15 bases lay in between. The CDR3 sequence is CASSLVDRSRAEAFF. The CDR3 nucleotides are TGTGCCAGCAGCTTAGTGGACAGAAGTAGGGCTGAAGCTTTCTTT.

V gene TRBV18 combines with J gene TRBJ2-7, with 8 bases that match TRBD1. Trimming took 3 bases from V and 0 from J; bases not matched to a gene: 7. Germline-derived CDR1 and CDR2 are KGHSH and LQKENI. This CDR3 is built from 16 residues. This CDR3 reads CASSPSTGANSYEQYF. The CDR3 bases are TGTGCCAGCTCACCGTCGACAGGGGCCAACTCCTACGAGCAGTACTTC.

There are a few counts of this clone. The chain employs TRBV11-2 and TRBJ2-1; D is perhaps TRBD2 (6 bases). CDR3 length equals 15 residues. Trimming took off 0 bases at V and 10 bases at J, with 16 bases between the two ends. In germline, CDR1 is SGHAT, CDR2 FQNNGV. CDR3 nucleotide sequence: TGTGCCAGCAGCTTAGATTCGGCGGGAACGATAGAGCAGTTCTTC. Its protein is CASSLDSAGTIEQFF.

This chain joins TRBV3-1 (or the pseudogene TRBV3-2) and TRBJ1-6; the D is unclear. This CDR3 comprises 18 residues. Trimming removed 0 bases from V and 9 bases from J, with 21 bases in between. Germline V gene sequence: CDR1 LGHDT, CDR2 YNNKEL (reference sequence). The CDR3 DNA reads as TGTGCCAGCAGCCAAGACACTTTTAAGGACGGGATGTCTTCACCCCTCCACTTT. It yields the protein CASSQDTFKDGMSSPLHF.

This sequence joins TRBV19 and TRBJ1-1; 9 bases are shared with TRBD1. This CDR3 has 17 residues. The V gene end was trimmed by 3 bases and the J gene end by 0 bases; junction bases not matched to a gene: 8. Germline CDR1 is LNHDA and CDR2 is SQIVND (reference sequence). CDR3: CASSMGQGIRVNTEAFF. CDR3 DNA sequence: TGTGCCAGTAGTATGGGACAGGGAATCCGGGTGAACACTGAAGCTTTCTTT.

The chain links TRBV11-2 to TRBJ2-7; 8 bases align to TRBD1. V dropped 5 bases and J dropped 3; count of bases not matched to a gene: 9. Germline CDR1 reads SGHAT; CDR2 reads FQNNGV. The CDR3 spans 15 residues. The CDR3 loop is CASSPQDRASYEQYF. For the CDR3, the DNA is TGTGCCAGCAGCCCCCAGGACAGGGCTAGCTACGAGCAGTACTTC.

CDR3 coding DNA: TGCGCCAGCCGTGCTAGCCAGACGGCGGGAGACAATGAGCAGTTCTTC. Residues: CASRASQTAGDNEQFF. The rearrangement joins TRBV5-1 to TRBJ2-1; TRBD2 agrees at 7 bases. The J segment lost 5 bases and the V segment lost 7 bases, leaving 15 bases of the junction unmatched. The CDR3 is 16 amino acids. Germline CDR1 reads SGHRS; CDR2 reads YFSETQ.

The chain carries TRBV2 and TRBJ2-2; D possibly corresponds to TRBD2 (6 bases). Trimming shortened V by 3 bases and J by 2 bases, and 13 bases separated the two germline ends. CDR1 is SNHLY and CDR2 is FYNNEI in the germline V gene. The CDR3 loop spans 16 amino acids. DNA for the CDR3: TGTGCCAGCAGTGACGTTCCGGGACTCAACACCGGGGAGCTGTTTTTT. Translated, it gives CASSDVPGLNTGELFF.

This clone was observed once. The chain joins TRBV21-1 to TRBJ2-1; TRBD2, as called in the table, went unchecked against the DNA. TRBV21-1 constitutes a pseudogene. The CDR3 consists of 12 residues. CDR3 residues: CASSKVPGEQFF. The CDR3 region has the DNA TGTGCCAGCAGCAAAGTTCCGGGAGAGCAGTTCTTC.

V is TRBV24-1 and J is TRBJ2-7; the D is unclear. Trimming cost V 1 base and J 3 bases, with 21 bases left between them. The CDR3 runs 18 residues. Germline V gene lookup returns CDR1 KGHDR and CDR2 SFDVKD. Written as DNA, the CDR3 is TGTGCCACCAGTGATTTTTGGAGATCGCCGCGACTCCTCTACGAGCAGTACTTC. Its translation is CATSDFWRSPRLLYEQYF.

The CDR3 bases are TGTGCCAGCAGTGACGGGGTAGGCGAAAAACTGTTTTTT. This codes for CASSDGVGEKLFF. The V and J genes are TRBV2 and TRBJ1-4; D gene ambiguous. Germline CDR1 is SNHLY and CDR2 is FYNNEI. The CDR3 totals 13 residues. Between the trimmed V and J ends, which lost 3 bases and 8 bases, there was a span of 10 bases.

The chain couples TRBV18 to TRBJ1-5, with 8 nucleotides matching TRBD1. The CDR3 is made up of 16 amino acids. CDR1 and CDR2 (germline): KGHSH, LQKENI. Trimming cost V 0 bases and J 9 bases; bases outside gene matches: 10. The CDR3 here is CASSPPGQEGLGPQHF. DNA of the CDR3: TGTGCCAGCTCACCACCGGGACAGGAGGGCCTAGGGCCCCAGCATTTT.

J is TRBJ2-2 and V is TRBV19; 14 nucleotides match TRBD2. The trim removed 4 bases at V and 8 bases at J, leaving 6 bases unmatched. The CDR3 consists of 16 residues. CDR1 is LNHDA, CDR2 SQIVND, per germline (reference sequence). This CDR3 is CASSTGTSGSSGELFF. Written as DNA, the CDR3 is TGTGCCAGTAGTACCGGGACTAGCGGGAGTTCTGGGGAGCTGTTTTTT.

The rearrangement joins TRBV27 to TRBJ2-7; 10 bases line up with TRBD1. With V trimmed by 5 bases and J by 6 bases, 10 bases remained unmatched. Germline values: CDR1 MNHEY, CDR2 SMNVEV (reference sequence). The length of the CDR3 is 15 residues. CDR3 nucleotides: TGTGCCAGCAGTGCCCGACAGGGGGCAAGGGGCGAGCAGTACTTC. Translation gives CASSARQGARGEQYF.

This chain links TRBV27 with TRBJ2-7, with 14 positions matching TRBD2. The CDR3 runs to 17 residues. V dropped 6 bases and J dropped 4; count of bases not matched to a gene: 11. Germline assignment: CDR1 MNHEY and CDR2 SMNVEV (reference sequence). CDR3 DNA: TGTGCCAGCAGAAGGCGAGACGGGACTAGCGGGAGTTACGAGCAGTACTTC. Translation gives CASRRRDGTSGSYEQYF.

This clone was recorded only once. This chain links TRBV5-4 with TRBJ1-1; D possibly corresponds to TRBD1 (6 bases). CDR3 length: 17 amino acids. Trimming took 7 bases from V and 1 from J, leaving 23 bases between them. CDR1 is SGHNT and CDR2 is YYREEE in the germline V gene (reference sequence). Here the CDR3 DNA reads TGTGCCAGCGGCCTGTACCGGGGACAACGCTCGAACACTGAAGCTTTCTTT. Protein product: CASGLYRGQRSNTEAFF.